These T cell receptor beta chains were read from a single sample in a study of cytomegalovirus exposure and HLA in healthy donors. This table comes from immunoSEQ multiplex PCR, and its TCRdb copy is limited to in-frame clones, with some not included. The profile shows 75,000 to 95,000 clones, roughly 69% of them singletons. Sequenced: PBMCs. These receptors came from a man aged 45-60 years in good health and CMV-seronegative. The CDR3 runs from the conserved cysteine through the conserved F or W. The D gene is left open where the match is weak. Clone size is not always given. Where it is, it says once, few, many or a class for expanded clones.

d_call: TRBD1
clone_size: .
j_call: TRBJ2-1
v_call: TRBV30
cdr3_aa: CAWSPRGRNVEQFF
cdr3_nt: TGTGCCTGGAGTCCTAGGGGGCGTAATGTTGAGCAGTTCTTC

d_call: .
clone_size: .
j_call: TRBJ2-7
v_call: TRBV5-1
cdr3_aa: CASSSTGVEEQYF
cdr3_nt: TGCGCCAGCAGTTCGACGGGGGTGGAAGAGCAGTACTTC

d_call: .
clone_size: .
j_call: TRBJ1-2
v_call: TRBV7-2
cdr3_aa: CASSFDSHYGYTF
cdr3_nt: TGTGCCAGCAGCTTCGACAGCCACTATGGCTACACCTTC

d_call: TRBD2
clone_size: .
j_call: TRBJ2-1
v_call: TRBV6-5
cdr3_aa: CASSYSSGGSYNEQFF
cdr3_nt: TGTGCCAGCAGTTACTCTAGCGGGGGTTCCTACAATGAGCAGTTCTTC

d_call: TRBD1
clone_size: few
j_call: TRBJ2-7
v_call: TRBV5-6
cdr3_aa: CASSLGSDRVYEQYF
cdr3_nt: TGTGCCAGCAGCTTGGGGTCGGACAGGGTCTACGAGCAGTACTTC

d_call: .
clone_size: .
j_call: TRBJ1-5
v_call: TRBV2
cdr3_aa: CASTLTGGVVQPQHF
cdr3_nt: TGTGCCAGCACTCTCACCGGGGGGGTTGTTCAGCCCCAGCATTTT

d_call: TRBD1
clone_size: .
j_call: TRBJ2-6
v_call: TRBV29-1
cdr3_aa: CSVSWDSNSGANVLTF
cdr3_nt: TGCAGCGTGAGCTGGGACAGTAACTCTGGGGCCAACGTCCTGACTTTC

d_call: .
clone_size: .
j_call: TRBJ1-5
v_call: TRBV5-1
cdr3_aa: CASSFRGGNQPQHF
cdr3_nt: TGCGCCAGCAGCTTCCGGGGGGGCAATCAGCCCCAGCATTTT

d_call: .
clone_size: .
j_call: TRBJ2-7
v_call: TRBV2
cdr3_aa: CASTPGNEQYF
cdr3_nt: TGTGCCAGCACGCCAGGGAACGAGCAGTACTTC

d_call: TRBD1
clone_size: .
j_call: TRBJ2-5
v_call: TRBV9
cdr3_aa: CASSVGGQGWVETQYF
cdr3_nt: TGTGCCAGCAGCGTAGGAGGACAGGGTTGGGTAGAGACCCAGTACTTC

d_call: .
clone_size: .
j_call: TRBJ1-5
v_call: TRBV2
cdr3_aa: CASSGSAGDQPQHF
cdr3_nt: TGTGCCAGCAGTGGATCGGCAGGGGATCAGCCCCAGCATTTT

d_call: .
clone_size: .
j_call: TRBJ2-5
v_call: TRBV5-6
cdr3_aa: CASSPGIREQYF
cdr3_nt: TGTGCCAGCAGCCCTGGGATCCGGGAGCAGTACTTC

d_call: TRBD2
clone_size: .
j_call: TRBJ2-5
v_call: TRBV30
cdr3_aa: CAWSVGLGAGETQYF
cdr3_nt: TGTGCCTGGAGTGTAGGCCTAGGAGCGGGGGAGACCCAGTACTTC

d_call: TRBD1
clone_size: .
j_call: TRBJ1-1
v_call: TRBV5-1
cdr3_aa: CASSIYRGLDTEAFF
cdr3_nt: TGCGCCAGCAGCATCTACAGGGGGTTGGACACTGAAGCTTTCTTT

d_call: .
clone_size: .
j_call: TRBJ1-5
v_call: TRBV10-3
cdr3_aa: CAISPEQGQPQHF
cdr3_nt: TGTGCCATTAGTCCCGAGCAGGGACAGCCCCAGCATTTT

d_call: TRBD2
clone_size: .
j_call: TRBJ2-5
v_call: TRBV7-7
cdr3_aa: CASSRLATGETQYF
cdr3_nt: TGTGCTAGTAGCAGACTAGCAACGGGTGAGACCCAGTACTTC

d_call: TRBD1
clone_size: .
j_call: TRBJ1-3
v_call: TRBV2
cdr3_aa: CASSQMTGSSGNTIYF
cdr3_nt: TGTGCCAGCAGTCAAATGACAGGGTCCTCTGGAAACACCATATATTTT

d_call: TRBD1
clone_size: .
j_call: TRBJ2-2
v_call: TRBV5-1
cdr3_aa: CASSLGTGGTGELFF
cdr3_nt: TGCGCCAGCAGCTTGGGAACAGGGGGCACCGGGGAGCTGTTTTTT

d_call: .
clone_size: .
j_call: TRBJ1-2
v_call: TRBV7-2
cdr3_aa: CASSSGRGSGYGYTF
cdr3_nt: TGTGCCAGCAGCTCTGGGAGGGGGTCGGGCTATGGCTACACCTTC

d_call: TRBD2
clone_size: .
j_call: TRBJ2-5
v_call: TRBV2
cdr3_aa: CASKGIASGSRKTQYF
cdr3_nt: TGTGCCAGCAAAGGGATAGCTAGCGGGAGCAGGAAGACCCAGTACTTC

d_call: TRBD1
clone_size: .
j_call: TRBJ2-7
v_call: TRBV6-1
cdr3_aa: CASARTGGYEQYF
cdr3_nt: TGTGCCAGCGCCCGGACAGGGGGCTACGAGCAGTACTTC

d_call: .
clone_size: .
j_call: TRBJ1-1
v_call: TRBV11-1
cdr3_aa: CASSWGEVEAFF
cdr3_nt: TGTGCCAGCAGCTGGGGAGAGGTTGAAGCTTTCTTT

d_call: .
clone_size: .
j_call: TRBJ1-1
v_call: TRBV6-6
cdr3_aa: CASSYEGHYTEAFF
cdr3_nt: TGTGCCAGCAGTTACGAGGGACACTACACTGAAGCTTTCTTT

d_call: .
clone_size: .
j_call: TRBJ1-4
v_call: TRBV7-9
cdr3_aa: CASSSHDSNEKLFF
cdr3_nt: TGTGCCAGCAGCTCTCACGACAGTAATGAAAAACTGTTTTTT

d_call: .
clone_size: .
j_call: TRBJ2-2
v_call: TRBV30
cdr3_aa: CASDGRDIRVRTGELFF
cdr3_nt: TGTGCCTCCGATGGCCGGGACATAAGAGTTCGGACCGGGGAGCTGTTTTTT

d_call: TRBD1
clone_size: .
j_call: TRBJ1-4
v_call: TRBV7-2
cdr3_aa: CASSPSDRGPEKLFF
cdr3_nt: TGTGCCAGCAGCCCCTCGGACAGGGGGCCTGAAAAACTGTTTTTT

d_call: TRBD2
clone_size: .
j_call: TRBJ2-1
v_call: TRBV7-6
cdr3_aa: CASSGGLAGLEQFF
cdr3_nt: TGTGCCAGCAGCGGGGGACTAGCGGGACTTGAGCAGTTCTTC

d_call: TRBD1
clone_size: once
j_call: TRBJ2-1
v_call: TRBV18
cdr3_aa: CASSALRTGNNEQFF
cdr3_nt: TGTGCCAGCTCAGCACTCAGGACAGGAAACAATGAGCAGTTCTTC

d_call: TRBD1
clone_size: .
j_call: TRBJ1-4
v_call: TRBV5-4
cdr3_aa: CASSARTGGSNEKLFF
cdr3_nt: TGTGCCAGCAGCGCAAGGACAGGGGGATCTAATGAAAAACTGTTTTTT

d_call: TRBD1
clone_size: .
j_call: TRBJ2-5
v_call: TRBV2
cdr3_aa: CASSFGQGETQYF
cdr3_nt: TGTGCCAGCAGTTTTGGACAGGGGGAGACCCAGTACTTC

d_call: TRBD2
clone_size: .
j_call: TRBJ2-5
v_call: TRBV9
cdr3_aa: CASSVSGGAGETQYF
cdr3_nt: TGTGCCAGCAGCGTTAGCGGGGGGGCCGGGGAGACCCAGTACTTC

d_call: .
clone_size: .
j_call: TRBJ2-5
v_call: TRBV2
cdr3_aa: CASTRSGRVGETQYF
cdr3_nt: TGTGCCAGCACCAGATCGGGCAGGGTAGGAGAGACCCAGTACTTC

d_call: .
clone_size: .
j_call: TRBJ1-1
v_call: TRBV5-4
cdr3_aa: CASSFYRVTLNTEAFF
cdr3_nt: TGTGCCAGCAGCTTCTACAGGGTTACCTTGAACACTGAAGCTTTCTTT

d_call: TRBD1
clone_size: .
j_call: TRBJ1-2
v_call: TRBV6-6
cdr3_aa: CASSSKDRAVNGYTF
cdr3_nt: TGTGCCAGCAGTTCCAAGGACAGGGCGGTCAATGGCTACACCTTC

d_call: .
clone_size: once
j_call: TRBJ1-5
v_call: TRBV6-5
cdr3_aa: CASSYREGSNQPQHF
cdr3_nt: TGTGCCAGCAGTTACAGGGAGGGTAGCAATCAGCCCCAGCATTTT

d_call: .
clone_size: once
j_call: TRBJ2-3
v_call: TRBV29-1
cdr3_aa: CSALYPRGSTDTQYF
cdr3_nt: TGCAGCGCATTATACCCCAGGGGAAGCACAGATACGCAGTATTTT

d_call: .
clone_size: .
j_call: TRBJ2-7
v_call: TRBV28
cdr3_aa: CASTLGHSYEQYF
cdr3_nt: TGTGCCAGCACTCTGGGACATTCCTACGAGCAGTACTTC

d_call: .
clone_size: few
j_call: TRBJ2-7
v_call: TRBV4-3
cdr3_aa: CASSQDWRGISYEQYF
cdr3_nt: TGCGCCAGCAGCCAAGATTGGCGGGGTATCTCCTACGAGCAGTACTTC

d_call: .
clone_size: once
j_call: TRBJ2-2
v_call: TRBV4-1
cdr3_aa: CASSQDPAGGNTGELFF
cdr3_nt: TGCGCCAGCAGCCAAGACCCGGCCGGGGGGAACACCGGGGAGCTGTTTTTT

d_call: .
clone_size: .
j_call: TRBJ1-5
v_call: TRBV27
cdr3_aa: CASSPQQVNQPQHF
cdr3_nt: TGTGCCAGCAGTCCCCAACAGGTTAATCAGCCCCAGCATTTT

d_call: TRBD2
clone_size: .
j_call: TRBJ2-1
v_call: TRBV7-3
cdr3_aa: CASSHGTSGRGSYNEQFF
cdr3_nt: TGTGCCAGCAGCCACGGGACTAGCGGGAGGGGGTCCTACAATGAGCAGTTCTTC

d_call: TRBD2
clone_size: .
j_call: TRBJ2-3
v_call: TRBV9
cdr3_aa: CASSVTLAGGGTDTQYF
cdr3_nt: TGTGCCAGCAGCGTAACATTAGCGGGAGGGGGCACAGATACGCAGTATTTT

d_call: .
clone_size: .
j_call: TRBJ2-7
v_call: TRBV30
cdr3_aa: CAWRAEDWDYEQYF
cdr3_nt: TGTGCCTGGAGGGCAGAGGACTGGGACTACGAGCAGTACTTC

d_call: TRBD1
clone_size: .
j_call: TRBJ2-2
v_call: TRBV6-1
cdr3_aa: CASSALPIVRDRGVRELFF
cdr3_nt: TGTGCCAGCAGTGCCCTGCCGATTGTCCGGGACAGGGGTGTACGGGAGCTGTTTTTT

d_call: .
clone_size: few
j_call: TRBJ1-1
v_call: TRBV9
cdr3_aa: CASSSQTDFDTEAFF
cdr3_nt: TGTGCCAGCAGCTCCCAAACAGATTTTGACACTGAAGCTTTCTTT